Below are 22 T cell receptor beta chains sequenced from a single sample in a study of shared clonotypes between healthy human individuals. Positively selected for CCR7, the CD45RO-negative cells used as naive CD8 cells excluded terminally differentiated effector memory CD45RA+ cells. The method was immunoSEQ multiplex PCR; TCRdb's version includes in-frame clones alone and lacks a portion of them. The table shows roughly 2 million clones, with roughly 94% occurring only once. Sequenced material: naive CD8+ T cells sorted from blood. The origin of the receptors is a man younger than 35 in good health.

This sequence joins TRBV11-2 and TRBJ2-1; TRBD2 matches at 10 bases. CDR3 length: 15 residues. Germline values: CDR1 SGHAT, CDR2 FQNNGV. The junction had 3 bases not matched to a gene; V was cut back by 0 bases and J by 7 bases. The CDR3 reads CASSLDLAGDNEQFF. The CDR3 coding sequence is TGTGCCAGCAGCTTAGACCTAGCGGGAGATAATGAGCAGTTCTTC.

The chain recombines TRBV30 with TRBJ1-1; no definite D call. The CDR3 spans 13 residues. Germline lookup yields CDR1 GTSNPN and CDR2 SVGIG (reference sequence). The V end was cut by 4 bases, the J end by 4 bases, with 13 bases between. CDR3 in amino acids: CAWNPAGSTEAFF. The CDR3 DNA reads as TGTGCCTGGAACCCGGCTGGTAGCACTGAAGCTTTCTTT. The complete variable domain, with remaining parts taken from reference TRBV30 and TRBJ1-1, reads SQTIHQWPATLVQPVGSPLSLECTVEGTSNPNLYWYRQAAGRGLQLLFYSVGIGQISSEVPQNLSASRPQDRQFILSSKKLLLSDSGFYLCAWNPAGSTEAFFGQGTRLTVV.

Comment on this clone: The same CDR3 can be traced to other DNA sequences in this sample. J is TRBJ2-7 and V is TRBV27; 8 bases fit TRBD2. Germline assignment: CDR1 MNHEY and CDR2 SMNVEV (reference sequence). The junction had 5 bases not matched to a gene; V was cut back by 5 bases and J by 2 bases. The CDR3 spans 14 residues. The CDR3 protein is CASSPGTSTYEQYF. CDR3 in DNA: TGTGCCAGCAGTCCCGGGACTAGTACCTACGAGCAGTACTTC.

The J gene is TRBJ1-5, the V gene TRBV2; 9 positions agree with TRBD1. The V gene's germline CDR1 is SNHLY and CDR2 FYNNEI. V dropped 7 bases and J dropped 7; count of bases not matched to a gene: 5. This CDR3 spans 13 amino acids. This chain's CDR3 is CASTTGGGQPQHF. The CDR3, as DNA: TGTGCCAGCACGACAGGGGGTGGACAGCCCCAGCATTTT. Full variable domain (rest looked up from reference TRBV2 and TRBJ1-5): EPEVTQTPSHQVTQMGQEVILRCVPISNHLYFYWYRQILGQKVEFLVSFYNNEISEKSEIFDDQFSVERPDGSNFTLKIRSTKLEDSAMYFCASTTGGGQPQHFGDGTRLSIL.

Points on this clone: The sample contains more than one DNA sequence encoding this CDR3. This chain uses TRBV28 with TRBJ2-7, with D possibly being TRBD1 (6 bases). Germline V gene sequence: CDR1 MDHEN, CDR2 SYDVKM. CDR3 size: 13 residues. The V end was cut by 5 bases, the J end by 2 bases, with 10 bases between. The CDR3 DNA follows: TGTGCCAGCAGTCCAGGACAGACCTACGAGCAGTACTTC. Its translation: CASSPGQTYEQYF. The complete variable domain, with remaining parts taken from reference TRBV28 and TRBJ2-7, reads DVKVTQSSRYLVKRTGEKVFLECVQDMDHENMFWYRQDPGLGLRLIYFSYDVKMKEKGDIPEGYSVSREKKERFSLILESASTNQTSMYLCASSPGQTYEQYFGPGTRLTVT.

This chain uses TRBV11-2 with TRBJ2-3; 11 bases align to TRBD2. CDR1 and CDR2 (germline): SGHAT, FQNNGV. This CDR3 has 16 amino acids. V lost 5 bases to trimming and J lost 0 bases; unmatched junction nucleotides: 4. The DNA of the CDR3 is TGTGCCAGCAGCCCGGGACTAGCGGATAGCACAGATACGCAGTATTTT. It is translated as CASSPGLADSTDTQYF.

The CDR3 DNA reads TGCGCCAGCAGCCTCCGGGCCGATTCCTACGAGCAGTACTTC. Its translation: CASSLRADSYEQYF. This chain joins TRBV4-1 and TRBJ2-7; no clear D. This CDR3 is built from 14 residues. Germline V gene lookup returns CDR1 MGHRA and CDR2 YSYEKL. Trimming cost V 4 bases and J 1 base, with 11 bases left between them.

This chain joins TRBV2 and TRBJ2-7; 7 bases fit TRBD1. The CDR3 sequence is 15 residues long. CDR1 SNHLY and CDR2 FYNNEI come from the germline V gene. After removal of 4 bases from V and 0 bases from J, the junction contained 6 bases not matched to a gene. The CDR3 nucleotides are TGTGCCAGCAGTGGAGGACAGGCCGCCTCCTACGAGCAGTACTTC. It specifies CASSGGQAASYEQYF.

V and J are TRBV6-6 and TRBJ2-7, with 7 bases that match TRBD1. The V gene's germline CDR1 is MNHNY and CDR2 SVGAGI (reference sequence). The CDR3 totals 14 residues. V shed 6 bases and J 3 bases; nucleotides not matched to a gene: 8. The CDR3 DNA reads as TGTGCCAGCAGAACCCGGGACAGTTACTACGAGCAGTACTTC. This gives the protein CASRTRDSYYEQYF.

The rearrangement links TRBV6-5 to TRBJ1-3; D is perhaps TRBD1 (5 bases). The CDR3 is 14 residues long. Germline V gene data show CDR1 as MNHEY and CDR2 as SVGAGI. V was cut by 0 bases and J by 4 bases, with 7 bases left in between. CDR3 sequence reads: CASSYSRGGNTIYF. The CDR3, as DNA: TGTGCCAGCAGTTACTCGAGGGGCGGAAACACCATATATTTT.

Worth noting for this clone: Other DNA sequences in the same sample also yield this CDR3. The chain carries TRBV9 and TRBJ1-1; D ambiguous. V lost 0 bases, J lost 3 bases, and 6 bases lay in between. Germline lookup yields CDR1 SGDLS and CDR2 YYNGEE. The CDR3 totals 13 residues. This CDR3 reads CASSVDGYTEAFF. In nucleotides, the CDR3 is TGTGCCAGCAGCGTAGACGGGTACACTGAAGCTTTCTTT.

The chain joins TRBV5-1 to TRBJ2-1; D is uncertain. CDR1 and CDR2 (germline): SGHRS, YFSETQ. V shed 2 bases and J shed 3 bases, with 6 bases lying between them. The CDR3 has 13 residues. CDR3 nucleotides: TGCGCCAGCAGCTTCCCGGGCTACAATGAGCAGTTCTTC. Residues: CASSFPGYNEQFF.

This CDR3 is CASNPGHYYEQYF. The CDR3 bases are TGTGCCAGCAATCCGGGACATTACTACGAGCAGTACTTC. This chain connects TRBV6-1 to TRBJ2-7; D may be TRBD1 (6 bases). Between the trimmed V and J ends, which lost 7 bases and 3 bases, there was a span of 13 bases. The CDR3 covers 13 residues. Germline CDR1 is MNHNS and CDR2 is SASEGT.

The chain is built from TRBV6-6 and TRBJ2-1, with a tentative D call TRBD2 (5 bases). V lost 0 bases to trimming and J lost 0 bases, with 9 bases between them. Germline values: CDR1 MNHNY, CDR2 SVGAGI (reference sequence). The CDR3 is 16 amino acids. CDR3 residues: CASSYSPGSSYNEQFF. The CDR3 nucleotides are TGTGCCAGCAGTTACTCGCCGGGGAGCTCCTACAATGAGCAGTTCTTC.

CDR3 residues: CSLAGVDEQYF. CDR3 coding DNA: TGCAGTTTAGCGGGGGTAGACGAGCAGTACTTC. This chain connects TRBV20-1 to TRBJ2-7; 9 bases map to TRBD2. J was trimmed by 5 bases and V by 8 bases; bases with no gene match: 4. CDR1 is DFQATT and CDR2 is SNEGSKA in the germline V gene (reference sequence). CDR3 length: 11 residues.

The chain's CDR3 is CASSSSTGGTDTQYF. CDR3 nucleotide sequence: TGTGCCAGCAGCTCCAGTACAGGGGGTACAGATACGCAGTATTTT. This chain links TRBV7-6 with TRBJ2-3; 8 nucleotides match TRBD1. The CDR3 consists of 15 residues. V was clipped by 4 bases and J by 3 bases; unmatched bases: 6. CDR1 and CDR2 from the germline V gene are SGHVS and FNYEAQ.

CDR3 coding DNA: TGCGCCAGCAGCTTGGCCGCCGGGACAGGGATGAACACTGAAGCTTTCTTT. It yields the protein CASSLAAGTGMNTEAFF. The chain links TRBV5-1 to TRBJ1-1; 9 bases agree with TRBD1. The CDR3 covers 17 residues. The germline V gene encodes CDR1 SGHRS and CDR2 YFSETQ. Losses at the gene ends were 0 bases for V and 0 bases for J; bases not matched to a gene: 6.

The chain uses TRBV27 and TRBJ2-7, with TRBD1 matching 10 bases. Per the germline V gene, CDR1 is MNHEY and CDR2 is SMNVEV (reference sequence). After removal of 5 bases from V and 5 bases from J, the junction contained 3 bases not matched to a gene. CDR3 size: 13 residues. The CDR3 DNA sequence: TGTGCCAGCAGTCACGGGACAGGGGACGAGCAGTACTTC. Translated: CASSHGTGDEQYF.

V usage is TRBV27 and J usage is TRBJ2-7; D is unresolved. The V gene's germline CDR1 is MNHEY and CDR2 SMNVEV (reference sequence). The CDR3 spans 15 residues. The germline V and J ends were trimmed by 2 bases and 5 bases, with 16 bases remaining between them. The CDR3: CASSLQAYQRNEQYF. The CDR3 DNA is TGTGCCAGCAGTTTACAAGCTTACCAGAGAAACGAGCAGTACTTC.

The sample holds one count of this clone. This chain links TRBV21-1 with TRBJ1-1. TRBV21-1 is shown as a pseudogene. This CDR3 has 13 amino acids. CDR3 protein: CASSNRRHYSAFF. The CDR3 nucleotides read TGTGCCAGCAGCAACAGAAGACACTATAGCGCTTTCTTT.

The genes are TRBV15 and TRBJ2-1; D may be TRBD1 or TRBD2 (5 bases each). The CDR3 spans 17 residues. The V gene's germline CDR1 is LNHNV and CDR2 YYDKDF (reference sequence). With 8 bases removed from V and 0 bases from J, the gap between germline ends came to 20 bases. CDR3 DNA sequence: TGTGCCACCTTCCCGGGGCCAGGACCGAGCTCCTACAATGAGCAGTTCTTC. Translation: CATFPGPGPSSYNEQFF.

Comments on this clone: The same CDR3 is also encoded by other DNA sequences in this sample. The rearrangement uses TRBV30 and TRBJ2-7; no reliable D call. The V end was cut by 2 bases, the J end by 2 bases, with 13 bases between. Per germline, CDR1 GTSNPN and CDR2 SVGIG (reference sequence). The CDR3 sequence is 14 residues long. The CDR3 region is CAWSPVGPPYEQYF. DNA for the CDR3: TGTGCCTGGAGTCCCGTAGGACCGCCCTACGAGCAGTACTTC.